Below, one T cell receptor (beta chain) is given with its context. The antigen remains unidentified. This entry is derived from a study of graft-versus-host responses after intestinal transplantation. Study context: Multivisceral, liver-intestinal, or isolated intestinal grafts went to recipients. Anti-thymocyte globulin induction preceded approximately three years of tacrolimus and steroid maintenance in all recipients.

Looked up from germline, CDR1 is SGHAT and CDR2 is FQNNGV. V dropped 5 bases and J dropped 2 bases, with 15 bases sitting between them. The CDR3 is 15 residues long. Points from the study as a whole: There were GvH clones found in recipient marrow, and some of them appeared first in ileum or blood. Graft-donor T cell macrochimerism coincided with high graft-versus-host to host-versus-graft clonal ratios in allografts.

Measured with immunoSEQ multiplex PCR; TCRdb has only the in-frame clones, and not every one. The sample comprises over 55,000 clones, 84% of which are singletons, and less than 0.45% rests with the top ten. The rearrangement uses TRBV11-2 and TRBJ1-1; a weak D match, TRBD1 (6 bases). This sample comprised unstimulated CD4+ T cells sorted from spleen or lymph node cells, obtained before transplant. The clonotype originates from a human donor who was the organ donor for an intestinal transplant. DNA for the CDR3: TGTGCCAGCAGCACACAGGGTGGGGTTAACACTGAAGCTTTCTTT. Its translation is CASSTQGGVNTEAFF. Complete variable domain (other parts from reference TRBV11-2 and TRBJ1-1): EAGVAQSPRYKIIEKRQSVAFWCNPISGHATLYWYQQILGQGPKLLIQFQNNGVVDDSQLPKDRFSAERLKGVDSTLKIQPAKLEDSAVYLCASSTQGGVNTEAFFGQGTRLTVV.